Reported below is one TCR beta chain. How the authors handled the data: The authors used CDR3 differences across clinicopathological groups to build a distant-metastasis classifier for papillary thyroid cancer. TCRdb reassembled clones from the PCR reads with MiXCR. TCRdb, rather than the study authors, made the V and J calls. The table has under 6,500 clones, approximately 30% seen once. This sample was taken from a study of metastatic and nonmetastatic thyroid tumors. Each patient went into thyroid surgery without having received any treatment. Germline CDR1 reads SGHAT; CDR2 reads FQDESV (reference sequence). This CDR3 has 16 amino acids. V was clipped by 0 bases and J by 5 bases; unmatched bases: 7.

Sequenced material: adjacent normal tissue. This TCR came from a male donor with papillary thyroid cancer or a benign thyroid nodule (not recorded which). Some clones in this sample may be carry-over from other donors' samples. The V call is TRBV11-1, the J call TRBJ2-3, with 8 bases matching TRBD2. In DNA form, the CDR3 reads TGTGCCAGCAGCTTAGCTCCGGGACTAGACGGAGATACGCAGTATTTT. Protein product: CASSLAPGLDGDTQYF.